This entry lists 14 T cell receptor beta chains sequenced from one sample in a study of Graves' ophthalmopathy and Graves' hyperthyroidism. RNA transcripts yielded amplified TCR beta CDR3 regions. The first round was an RT-PCR with HTBI primers, and the second round was a multiplex PCR. TCRdb re-called the multiplex PCR reads through MiXCR, storing one row per CDR3 protein. The table records about 550,000 distinct CDR3 sequences, about two fifths of them present only once. The sequencing sample was made of peripheral blood or thyroid tissue (not recorded which). The receptors were sampled from an adult man with Graves' hyperthyroidism.

This clonotype came up a few times. V gene TRBV7-2 combines with J gene TRBJ2-2; TRBD2 is a possible D gene (6 bases). There are 12 residues in the CDR3. Germline-derived CDR1 and CDR2 are SGHTA and FQGNSA. With 6 bases removed from V and 7 bases from J, the gap between germline ends came to 9 bases. The CDR3 sequence is CASSATSGELFF. The CDR3 nucleotides are TGTGCCAGCAGTGCGACTAGCGGGGAGCTGTTTTTT. Based on the CDR3 plus reference TRBV7-2 and TRBJ2-2, the full variable domain is GAGVSQSPSNKVTEKGKDVELRCDPISGHTALYWYRQSLGQGLEFLIYFQGNSAPDKSGLPSDRFSAERTGGSVSTLTIQRTQQEDSAVYLCASSATSGELFFGEGSRLTVL.

In its sample, this clonotype was seen a few times. The V call is TRBV7-9, the J call TRBJ1-2, with TRBD1 matching 11 bases. The ends lost 3 bases at V and 6 bases at J; junction bases unmatched: 6. Germline CDR1 reads SEHNR; CDR2 reads FQNEAQ (reference sequence). CDR3 length equals 15 residues. DNA for the CDR3: TGTGCCAGCAGCTTTGGGACAGGGGGAAGCGATGGCTACACCTTC. Its translation is CASSFGTGGSDGYTF.

This chain joins TRBV19 and TRBJ1-4; TRBD1 matches at 11 bases. The CDR3 has 19 amino acids. Germline CDR1 LNHDA, CDR2 SQIVND (reference sequence). V trimming: 4 bases; J trimming: 0 bases; junction bases outside the gene matches: 10. The CDR3 reads CASSSRPGQGGPTNEKLFF. CDR3 DNA: TGTGCCAGTAGTAGCCGACCGGGACAGGGGGGTCCAACTAATGAAAAACTGTTTTTT.

The rearrangement joins TRBV5-1 to TRBJ2-7, with 11 positions matching TRBD1. Germline V gene lookup returns CDR1 SGHRS and CDR2 YFSETQ. J lost 7 bases, V lost 0 bases, and 6 bases had no gene match. This CDR3 is built from 15 residues. Written as DNA, the CDR3 is TGCGCCAGCAGCTTGGACGGACAGGGGGCGCTTGAGCAGTACTTC. This encodes CASSLDGQGALEQYF.

The gene calls are TRBV28 and TRBJ2-7; 7 nucleotides match TRBD1. The CDR3 is 14 amino acids. The trim removed 6 bases at V and 2 bases at J, leaving 7 bases unmatched. Germline CDR1 reads MDHEN; CDR2 reads SYDVKM. In DNA, the CDR3 is TGTGCCAGCAGCCGCGACAGGGCTGCCTACGAGCAGTACTTC. Protein: CASSRDRAAYEQYF. Full variable domain (remainder filled in from reference TRBV28 and TRBJ2-7): DVKVTQSSRYLVKRTGEKVFLECVQDMDHENMFWYRQDPGLGLRLIYFSYDVKMKEKGDIPEGYSVSREKKERFSLILESASTNQTSMYLCASSRDRAAYEQYFGPGTRLTVT.

The chain joins TRBV7-2 to TRBJ2-7; 7 nucleotides agree with TRBD1. The J call is doubtful: the DNA matches TRBJ2-4 better. CDR1 and CDR2 from the germline V gene are SGHTA and FQGNSA. This CDR3 contains 14 residues. CDR3 sequence reads: CASSSTGRTNIQYF. The CDR3, as DNA: TGTGCCAGCAGCTCGACAGGGCGGACAAACATTCAGTACTTC.

This clonotype turned up a few times. The chain is built from TRBV28 and TRBJ1-6; no definite D call. The V and J ends lost 5 bases and 5 bases respectively, with 13 bases between them. This CDR3 is built from 15 residues. Germline CDR1 and CDR2: MDHEN and SYDVKM. The CDR3 is CASSLPLRNNSPLHF. In DNA form, the CDR3 reads TGTGCCAGCAGTCTCCCATTGAGAAATAATTCACCCCTCCACTTT. Full variable domain (rest looked up from reference TRBV28 and TRBJ1-6): DVKVTQSSRYLVKRTGEKVFLECVQDMDHENMFWYRQDPGLGLRLIYFSYDVKMKEKGDIPEGYSVSREKKERFSLILESASTNQTSMYLCASSLPLRNNSPLHFGNGTRLTVT.

The genes are TRBV29-1 and TRBJ1-1; no definite D call. The CDR3 extends over 13 amino acids. CDR1 is SQVTM, CDR2 ANQGSEA, per germline. This CDR3 reads CSELAVMNTEAFF. As DNA, the CDR3 is TGCAGTGAACTGGCAGTCATGAACACTGAAGCTTTCTTT.

The sample holds many counts of this clonotype. This sequence joins TRBV10-2 and TRBJ2-7, with TRBD2 matching over 15 bases. Germline CDR1 is WSHSY and CDR2 is SAAADI. The J segment lost 6 bases and the V segment lost 7 bases, leaving 4 bases of the junction unmatched. The CDR3 has 14 amino acids. CDR3 sequence: CASTGLAGGSEQYF. The CDR3 DNA reads as TGCGCCAGCACCGGACTAGCGGGAGGGAGCGAGCAGTACTTC.

This clonotype was detected ten times or more. The chain has TRBV5-1 and TRBJ2-7; TRBD2 agrees at 7 bases. Germline V gene lookup returns CDR1 SGHRS and CDR2 YFSETQ. V lost 1 base, J lost 0 bases, and 4 bases stayed unmatched. This CDR3 is 15 amino acids long. This CDR3 reads CASSLTSESSYEQYF. CDR3 nucleotides: TGCGCCAGCAGCTTGACTAGCGAAAGCTCCTACGAGCAGTACTTC.

The V call is TRBV7-9, the J call TRBJ2-7, with D possibly being TRBD1 (6 bases). Deletions cut 3 bases from V and 3 bases from J, with 9 bases between. The germline V gene encodes CDR1 SEHNR and CDR2 FQNEAQ (reference sequence). The CDR3 spans 13 residues. The CDR3 DNA reads TGTGCCAGCAGCTTGAGGACAGTCTACGAGCAGTACTTC. Residues: CASSLRTVYEQYF.

In this sample, this clonotype turned up many times. V gene TRBV12-3 or TRBV12-4 combines with J gene TRBJ1-5, with no clear D. V lost 5 bases, J lost 5 bases, and 10 bases lay in between. This CDR3 contains 13 residues. CDR3: CASSARLDQPQHF. CDR3 nucleotide sequence: TGTGCCAGCAGTGCCAGGTTAGATCAGCCCCAGCATTTT.

V usage is TRBV24-1 and J usage is TRBJ2-5, with D possibly TRBD1 on 6 matching bases. CDR1 is KGHDR and CDR2 is SFDVKD in the germline V gene. The ends were cut back, 3 bases at V and 3 bases at J, with 16 bases in the middle. The CDR3 totals 16 residues. CDR3 DNA: TGTGCCACCAGTGATCCGGCGACCGGGGACAAAGAGACCCAGTACTTC. The encoded protein is CATSDPATGDKETQYF.

This clonotype was observed many times. The gene calls are TRBV5-1 and TRBJ1-2; D might be TRBD1 (5 bases). V dropped 5 bases and J dropped 4 bases, with 18 bases sitting between them. This CDR3 has 15 residues. Germline CDR1 reads SGHRS; CDR2 reads YFSETQ. The DNA of the CDR3 is TGCGCCAGCAGTTCTCTCCGGGACGGAAGCTATGGCTACACCTTC. Protein sequence: CASSSLRDGSYGYTF.